This T cell receptor beta chain was sequenced in a study of T cell responses to AZD1222 COVID-19 vaccine. Libraries were prepared by immunoSEQ multiplex PCR; TCRdb keeps only in-frame clonotypes and omits some of them. The sample has 100,000 to 150,000 clones; roughly 90% are singletons. There are 14 residues in the CDR3. Germline V CDR1 and CDR2: KGHSH, LQKENI. Trimming at V came to 3 bases and at J to 1 base, leaving 2 bases not matched to a gene. The clonotype was recovered from an adult who received the AZD1222 COVID-19 vaccine. The source material was peripheral blood, sampled 28 days after the second AZD1222 dose. The chain couples TRBV18 to TRBJ1-1; 7 positions agree with TRBD1. Here the CDR3 reads CASSPGTENTEAFF. For the CDR3, the DNA is TGTGCCAGCTCACCCGGGACAGAGAACACTGAAGCTTTCTTT. The whole variable domain, remainder taken from reference TRBV18 and TRBJ1-1, is NAGVMQNPRHLVRRRGQEARLRCSPMKGHSHVYWYRQLPEEGLKFMVYLQKENIIDESGMPKERFSAEFPKEGPSILRIQQVVRGDSAAYFCASSPGTENTEAFFGQGTRLTVV.